Listed below are T cell receptor beta chains from one sample, sequenced in a study of shared clonotypes between healthy human individuals. Data came from immunoSEQ multiplex PCR; TCRdb stores just in-frame clones and leaves some out. Among roughly 650,000 clones, around 96% were seen once, and the ten largest hold 0.11%. The specimen sequenced was naive CD8+ T cells sorted from blood. The receptors derive from a woman aged 25 to 39 in good health. CDR3s include the opening cysteine and the closing phenylalanine or tryptophan. The order of the fields is D gene, V gene, J gene, clone size, CDR3 DNA, CDR3 protein. The D gene is left open where the match is weak. Size is omitted from some rows. Given values are once, few, many or a class for expanded clones.

>NA|TRBV4-1|TRBJ2-1|NA
TGCGCCAGCAGTTACAAAACCCCCCCCAGCCGTAACAGCTACAATGAGCAGTTCTTC
CASSYKTPPSRNSYNEQFF
>TRBD1|TRBV7-9|TRBJ1-4|NA
TGTGCCAGCAGCGTTGGACAGGGGGGCAATTTTGCAACTAATGAAAAACTGTTTTTT
CASSVGQGGNFATNEKLFF
>NA|TRBV4-1|TRBJ2-3|NA
TGCGCCAGCAGCCAAGGACGCTACACAGATACGCAGTATTTT
CASSQGRYTDTQYF
>NA|TRBV28|TRBJ1-5|NA
TGTGCCAGCAGGGGCGGCCCTGGCCTGCAGCCCCAGCATTTT
CASRGGPGLQPQHF
>NA|TRBV28|TRBJ1-6|NA
TGTGCCAGCAGCCCAGCGAGCTCCTATAATTCACCCCTCCACTTT
CASSPASSYNSPLHF
>NA|TRBV13|TRBJ2-2|NA
TGTGCCAGCAGCTTAAGAGGCGCCGGCACCGGGGAGCTGTTTTTT
CASSLRGAGTGELFF
>NA|TRBV28|TRBJ2-1|NA
TGTGCCAGCAGCTCTCCTAAGCGGGCCCTCTTATACAATGAGCAGTTCTTC
CASSSPKRALLYNEQFF
>NA|TRBV9|TRBJ1-2|NA
TGTGCCAGCAGCGTAGAGGTCAGGACTAACTATGGCTACACCTTC
CASSVEVRTNYGYTF
>NA|TRBV7-9|TRBJ1-2|NA
TGTGCCAGTCAGGGTTTTGGGGAGGACTATGGCTACACCTTC
CASQGFGEDYGYTF
>TRBD2|TRBV2|TRBJ2-1|NA
TGTGCCAGCAGGGAAGCGGGGAGCTCCTACAATGAGCAGTTCTTC
CASREAGSSYNEQFF
>NA|TRBV27|TRBJ2-7|NA
TGTGCCAGCAGTTTAGGTCGTACCTACGAGCAGTACTTC
CASSLGRTYEQYF
>NA|TRBV27|TRBJ2-4|NA
TGTGCCACCCAAGCCAAAAACATTCAGTACTTC
CATQAKNIQYF
>TRBD2|TRBV29-1|TRBJ2-1|NA
TGCAGCGTTGATTTACGGGAGGGATATGAGCAGTTCTTC
CSVDLREGYEQFF
>TRBD1|TRBV12-5|TRBJ1-5|NA
TGTGCTAGTGTCCGGACAGGGTTATACCGAAATATAAGCAATCAGCCCCAGCATTTT
CASVRTGLYRNISNQPQHF
>NA|TRBV6-5|TRBJ1-1|NA
TGTGCCAGCTCCCTTGGGGGGGCTAACACTGAAGCTTTCTTT
CASSLGGANTEAFF
>TRBD2|TRBV28|TRBJ2-7|NA
TGTGCCAGCAGAGAACTAGCGGGAGTAGACGAGCAGTACTTC
CASRELAGVDEQYF
>TRBD1|TRBV28|TRBJ1-1|NA
TGTGCCAGCATTCCACGGACAGGGGTGAACACTGAAGCTTTCTTT
CASIPRTGVNTEAFF
>NA|TRBV27|TRBJ2-2|once
TGTGCCAGCAGTTTCATGGGTTATACCGGGGAGCTGTTTTTT
CASSFMGYTGELFF
>NA|TRBV20-1|TRBJ2-7|NA
TGCAGTGCTAGAGAGGGATACGAGCAGTACTTC
CSAREGYEQYF
>TRBD2|TRBV9|TRBJ2-7|NA
TGTGCCAGCAGCGGCATAACTAAGACTAGCGGGAGATCCCACGAGCAGTACTTC
CASSGITKTSGRSHEQYF
>NA|TRBV27|TRBJ2-6|NA
TGTGCCAGCAGTTCGGGATACTGGCTACAAAGTCGGGCCAACGTCCTGACTTTC
CASSSGYWLQSRANVLTF
>NA|TRBV11-2|TRBJ1-1|NA
TGTGCCAGCAGCTTGCCCGGGGCTTACACTGAAGCTTTCTTT
CASSLPGAYTEAFF
>NA|TRBV27|TRBJ1-4|once
TGTGCCAGCAGTCCCCAGTTGAGGGCTAATGAAAAACTGTTTTTT
CASSPQLRANEKLFF
>TRBD1|TRBV27|TRBJ2-7|NA
TGTGCCAGCAGTTACTCGGACAGGGCTGACTACGAGCAGTACTTC
CASSYSDRADYEQYF
>NA|TRBV9|TRBJ2-1|once
TGTGCCAGCAGCGTAGGCGGTCACAATGAGCAGTTCTTC
CASSVGGHNEQFF
>TRBD2|TRBV27|TRBJ2-1|NA
TGTGCCAGCAGATATACGCGGGGGAATGAGCAGTTCTTC
CASRYTRGNEQFF
>NA|TRBV15|TRBJ1-5|NA
TGTGCCACCAGCAGAGATCGCGGGACTGTTCAGCCCCAGCATTTT
CATSRDRGTVQPQHF
>TRBD2|TRBV2|TRBJ2-2|NA
TGTGCCAGCGAGAGGGGAGGGACCGGGGAGCTGTTTTTT
CASERGGTGELFF
>NA|TRBV28|TRBJ2-2|NA
TGTGCCAGCAGTTTTGACAGGCTCCTCGCAACCGGGGAGCTGTTTTTT
CASSFDRLLATGELFF
>NA|TRBV28|TRBJ2-7|NA
TGTGCCAGCAGTTTAACTTGGTACGAGCAGTACTTC
CASSLTWYEQYF
>TRBD2|TRBV5-1|TRBJ2-7|NA
TGCGCCAGCAGCTTCTGGACTAGCGGGAGCGCCTACGAGCAGTACTTC
CASSFWTSGSAYEQYF
>NA|TRBV19|TRBJ1-5|once
TGTGCCACGCAGGACGGGTATAGCAATCAGCCCCAGCATTTT
CATQDGYSNQPQHF
>TRBD2|TRBV7-2|TRBJ2-7|NA
TGTGCCAGCAGCATAACTAGCGGGAGGACTGAGCAGTACTTC
CASSITSGRTEQYF
>NA|TRBV19|TRBJ2-7|NA
TGTGCCAGTAGTATAGCACTCCGGTACGAGCAGTACTTC
CASSIALRYEQYF
>NA|TRBV27|TRBJ1-1|NA
TGTGCCAGCAGTTTAATACAGACTACCACTGAAGCTTTCTTT
CASSLIQTTTEAFF
>TRBD2|TRBV2|TRBJ2-1|NA
TGTGCCAGCAGTGGACTAGCGGGAGGGATCATTGAGCAGTTCTTC
CASSGLAGGIIEQFF
>TRBD2|TRBV28|TRBJ2-1|NA
TGTGCCAGCAGTCCGGGAAGCGGGAGAAGGAACAATGAGCAGTTCTTC
CASSPGSGRRNNEQFF
>TRBD2|TRBV7-9|TRBJ2-1|NA
TGTGCCAGCAGCCCGACTAGCGACTACAATGAGCAGTTCTTC
CASSPTSDYNEQFF
>NA|TRBV5-6|TRBJ1-1|once
TGTGCCAGCAGCTTGCAACGGGGGAACACTGAAGCTTTCTTT
CASSLQRGNTEAFF
>TRBD1|TRBV5-8|TRBJ2-1|once
TGTGCCAGCAGCTTAGGAACAGGGGTCTACAATGAGCAGTTCTTC
CASSLGTGVYNEQFF
>NA|TRBV2|TRBJ2-7|NA
TGTGCCAGCAGCTTGGACAGCTCCTACGAGCAGTACTTC
CASSLDSSYEQYF
>NA|TRBV27|TRBJ1-2|NA
TGTGCCAGCACCCAAGGGACCGGAGTCGATGGCTACACCTTC
CASTQGTGVDGYTF
>NA|TRBV27|TRBJ2-3|NA
TGTGCCACTGGGAGTAGGACAGATACGCAGTATTTT
CATGSRTDTQYF
>NA|TRBV27|TRBJ1-1|NA
TGTGCCAGCAGTTTATCTAGGGCAGCGGGGACTGAAGCTTTCTTT
CASSLSRAAGTEAFF
>NA|TRBV4-1|TRBJ1-5|NA
TGCGCCAGCAGCCAAGATATTGGGAAAAATCAGCCCCAGCATTTT
CASSQDIGKNQPQHF
>NA|TRBV20-1|TRBJ2-1|NA
TGCAGTGCACGACCTTTGGCTGAGCAGTTCTTC
CSARPLAEQFF
>NA|TRBV6-4|TRBJ2-6|NA
TGTGCCAGCAGTGAGGGACAACCTTCTGGGGCCAACGTCCTGACTTTC
CASSEGQPSGANVLTF
>NA|TRBV27|TRBJ2-2|NA
TGTGCCAGCAAATTGGGGACCGGGGAGCTGTTTTTT
CASKLGTGELFF
>NA|TRBV9|TRBJ2-1|NA
TGTGCCAGCAGCGTAGATTCTGAGGCCAATGAGCAGTTCTTC
CASSVDSEANEQFF
>TRBD2|TRBV28|TRBJ2-1|NA
TGTGCCAGCAGTTTAGGGAGCGGGAGGGCCAATGAGCAGTTCTTC
CASSLGSGRANEQFF
>NA|TRBV28|TRBJ2-7|NA
TGTGCCAGCAGTTATTGGGAGACCTACGAGCAGTACTTC
CASSYWETYEQYF
>NA|TRBV27|TRBJ1-2|NA
TGTGCCAGCAGTTTAGGCAAGGACTATGGCTACACCTTC
CASSLGKDYGYTF